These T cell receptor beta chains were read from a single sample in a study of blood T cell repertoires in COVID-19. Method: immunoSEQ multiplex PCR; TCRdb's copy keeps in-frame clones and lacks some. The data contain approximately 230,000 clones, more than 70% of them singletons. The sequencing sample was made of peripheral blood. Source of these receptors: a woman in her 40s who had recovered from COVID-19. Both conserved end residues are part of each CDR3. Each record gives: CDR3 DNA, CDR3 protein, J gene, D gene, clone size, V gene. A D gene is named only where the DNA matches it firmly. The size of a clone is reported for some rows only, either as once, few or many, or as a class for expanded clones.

cdr3_nt: TGTGCCAGTAACAATCCAGGTCTCTATGGCTACACCTTC
cdr3_aa: CASNNPGLYGYTF
j_call: TRBJ1-2
d_call: .
clone_size: .
v_call: TRBV19

cdr3_nt: TGTGCCAGTAGTATAGCGTCCGGCTACAATGAGCAGTTCTTC
cdr3_aa: CASSIASGYNEQFF
j_call: TRBJ2-1
d_call: .
clone_size: .
v_call: TRBV19

cdr3_nt: TGTGCCAGCAAGCGGCAACTAAGTGAAAAACTGTTTTTT
cdr3_aa: CASKRQLSEKLFF
j_call: TRBJ1-4
d_call: .
clone_size: .
v_call: TRBV7-2

cdr3_nt: TGTGCCAGTACTCCCACCCGGGTTCGGAATCAGCCCCAGCATTTT
cdr3_aa: CASTPTRVRNQPQHF
j_call: TRBJ1-5
d_call: .
clone_size: .
v_call: TRBV19

cdr3_nt: TGTGCCAGCAGCGTAGATAGCGGGGAGCTGTTTTTT
cdr3_aa: CASSVDSGELFF
j_call: TRBJ2-2
d_call: .
clone_size: .
v_call: TRBV9

cdr3_nt: TGTGCCAGTAGTAGGACAGGGGGCGCCTCCTACGAGCAGTACTTC
cdr3_aa: CASSRTGGASYEQYF
j_call: TRBJ2-7
d_call: TRBD1
clone_size: .
v_call: TRBV19

cdr3_nt: TGTGCCAGCAGTTACTTGACAGGTCCTACCTACGAGCAGTACTTC
cdr3_aa: CASSYLTGPTYEQYF
j_call: TRBJ2-7
d_call: .
clone_size: .
v_call: TRBV6-5

cdr3_nt: TGTGCCAGCAGTGATGGGGAGAGCTCCTACGAGCAGTACTTC
cdr3_aa: CASSDGESSYEQYF
j_call: TRBJ2-7
d_call: .
clone_size: .
v_call: TRBV2

cdr3_nt: TGTGCCAGCAGCGGAGGACTAGCGGTTGAGCAGTTCTTC
cdr3_aa: CASSGGLAVEQFF
j_call: TRBJ2-1
d_call: TRBD2
clone_size: .
v_call: TRBV5-4

cdr3_nt: TGTGCCACCAGCAGAGGGACTTATCAGCCCCAGCATTTT
cdr3_aa: CATSRGTYQPQHF
j_call: TRBJ1-5
d_call: .
clone_size: .
v_call: TRBV15

cdr3_nt: TGTGCCAGCAGCCCTTGGACTAGCGGGGATGAGCAGTTCTTC
cdr3_aa: CASSPWTSGDEQFF
j_call: TRBJ2-1
d_call: TRBD2
clone_size: .
v_call: TRBV7-3

cdr3_nt: TGTGCCAGCAGTTTCTCCCTACCGGGACAGGGGAACTATGGCTACACCTTC
cdr3_aa: CASSFSLPGQGNYGYTF
j_call: TRBJ1-2
d_call: TRBD1
clone_size: .
v_call: TRBV28

cdr3_nt: TGCGCCAGCAGCTTGGGGGGGACAGAGAATGAAAAACTGTTTTTT
cdr3_aa: CASSLGGTENEKLFF
j_call: TRBJ1-4
d_call: TRBD1
clone_size: .
v_call: TRBV5-1

cdr3_nt: TGTGCCAGCAGCTCAAGGACAGGGGAAACCGGGGAGCTGTTTTTT
cdr3_aa: CASSSRTGETGELFF
j_call: TRBJ2-2
d_call: TRBD1
clone_size: .
v_call: TRBV7-2

cdr3_nt: TGTGCCAGCAGCTTGGGTACAGGGGCCTATGGCTACACCTTC
cdr3_aa: CASSLGTGAYGYTF
j_call: TRBJ1-2
d_call: TRBD1
clone_size: .
v_call: TRBV5-5

cdr3_nt: TGTGCCAGCAGCGTACAAGCGGGAGGTTTCGATGAGCAGTTCTTC
cdr3_aa: CASSVQAGGFDEQFF
j_call: TRBJ2-1
d_call: TRBD2
clone_size: .
v_call: TRBV9

cdr3_nt: TGTGCCAGCAGCCGACTAGCGGGAGCGAACACCGGGGAGCTGTTTTTT
cdr3_aa: CASSRLAGANTGELFF
j_call: TRBJ2-2
d_call: TRBD2
clone_size: .
v_call: TRBV7-3

cdr3_nt: TGTGCCAGTAGCGCTGAGGGGGACATCGTGACTTTCTTT
cdr3_aa: CASSAEGDIVTFF
j_call: TRBJ1-1
d_call: .
clone_size: .
v_call: TRBV19

cdr3_nt: TGCGCCAGCAGTGGCGGGGCGGGGGGGTCCTACAATGAGCAGTTCTTC
cdr3_aa: CASSGGAGGSYNEQFF
j_call: TRBJ2-1
d_call: TRBD2
clone_size: .
v_call: TRBV10-2

cdr3_nt: TGTGCCAGTAGTATACGGGGGACTATCAATGAAAAACTGTTTTTT
cdr3_aa: CASSIRGTINEKLFF
j_call: TRBJ1-4
d_call: .
clone_size: .
v_call: TRBV19

cdr3_nt: TGTGCCAGCAGTTTATACGGGAGCAGCTATGGCTACACCTTC
cdr3_aa: CASSLYGSSYGYTF
j_call: TRBJ1-2
d_call: .
clone_size: .
v_call: TRBV27

cdr3_nt: TGTGCCAGCAGCTTAGATGCAGGTGATAATGAAAAACTGTTTTTT
cdr3_aa: CASSLDAGDNEKLFF
j_call: TRBJ1-4
d_call: .
clone_size: once
v_call: TRBV7-2

cdr3_nt: TGTGCCAGCAGCCTCGTAGTTGGAAACACCATATATTTT
cdr3_aa: CASSLVVGNTIYF
j_call: TRBJ1-3
d_call: .
clone_size: .
v_call: TRBV7-8

cdr3_nt: TGCGCCAGCAGCTTGTTGGGGGGCTATGGCTACACCTTC
cdr3_aa: CASSLLGGYGYTF
j_call: TRBJ1-2
d_call: .
clone_size: .
v_call: TRBV5-1

cdr3_nt: TGTGCCTGGGCGGGACGGAACACCGGGGAGCTGTTTTTT
cdr3_aa: CAWAGRNTGELFF
j_call: TRBJ2-2
d_call: .
clone_size: .
v_call: TRBV30

cdr3_nt: TGCGCCAGCAGCCCCGGGACAGGGAGTAATGAAAAACTGTTTTTT
cdr3_aa: CASSPGTGSNEKLFF
j_call: TRBJ1-4
d_call: TRBD1
clone_size: once
v_call: TRBV5-1

cdr3_nt: TGCGCCAGCAGCCAAGGAGTTGCAGCCAGGGGGAGCTCCTACAATGAGCAGTTCTTC
cdr3_aa: CASSQGVAARGSSYNEQFF
j_call: TRBJ2-1
d_call: TRBD1
clone_size: .
v_call: TRBV4-3

cdr3_nt: TGTGCCAGCCGGACTAGCGGGGTAGGGAATGAGCAGTTCTTC
cdr3_aa: CASRTSGVGNEQFF
j_call: TRBJ2-1
d_call: TRBD2
clone_size: .
v_call: TRBV27

cdr3_nt: TGTGCCAGCAGCCGCATGTACCTAGGAACAGATACGCAGTATTTT
cdr3_aa: CASSRMYLGTDTQYF
j_call: TRBJ2-3
d_call: .
clone_size: .
v_call: TRBV11-1

cdr3_nt: TGTGCCAGCAGCTTAAGTGAGAGTCGCACTGAAGCTTTCTTT
cdr3_aa: CASSLSESRTEAFF
j_call: TRBJ1-1
d_call: .
clone_size: .
v_call: TRBV7-8

cdr3_nt: TGTGCCAGTAGGGCAGGGACAAACACTGAAGCTTTCTTT
cdr3_aa: CASRAGTNTEAFF
j_call: TRBJ1-1
d_call: .
clone_size: .
v_call: TRBV19

cdr3_nt: TGTGCCAGTAACGCAGACAGAGACTATGGCTACACCTTC
cdr3_aa: CASNADRDYGYTF
j_call: TRBJ1-2
d_call: .
clone_size: .
v_call: TRBV19

cdr3_nt: TGTGCCAGTAGTATAAGTAGGGGTGGCACTGAAGCTTTCTTT
cdr3_aa: CASSISRGGTEAFF
j_call: TRBJ1-1
d_call: .
clone_size: once
v_call: TRBV19

cdr3_nt: TGTGCCACCAGTGACCAGGACAGGGAATACACAGATACGCAGTATTTT
cdr3_aa: CATSDQDREYTDTQYF
j_call: TRBJ2-3
d_call: TRBD1
clone_size: .
v_call: TRBV24-1

cdr3_nt: TGTGCCAGTAGTATCCGCGGACAGGGAACAGACGATGAAAAACTGTTTTTT
cdr3_aa: CASSIRGQGTDDEKLFF
j_call: TRBJ1-4
d_call: TRBD1
clone_size: .
v_call: TRBV19

cdr3_nt: TGTGCCAGCAGCTTGCTTGACAGGGCGAACACCGGGGAGCTGTTTTTT
cdr3_aa: CASSLLDRANTGELFF
j_call: TRBJ2-2
d_call: TRBD1
clone_size: .
v_call: TRBV5-5

cdr3_nt: TGCGCCAGCAGCTCCACAGGGGGCTCCTACGAGCAGTACTTC
cdr3_aa: CASSSTGGSYEQYF
j_call: TRBJ2-7
d_call: TRBD1
clone_size: .
v_call: TRBV5-1

cdr3_nt: TGTGCCAGCAGTTCGCTGAGGGGACAGCAATTGGTAGCCAAAAACATTCAGTACTTC
cdr3_aa: CASSSLRGQQLVAKNIQYF
j_call: TRBJ2-4
d_call: TRBD1
clone_size: .
v_call: TRBV28

cdr3_nt: TGTGCCATCAGTGAGTCGAAGGGGGCCTATTCACCCCTCCACTTT
cdr3_aa: CAISESKGAYSPLHF
j_call: TRBJ1-6
d_call: TRBD1
clone_size: .
v_call: TRBV10-3

cdr3_nt: TGTGCCAGCAGCCAAACGGGACATCTCGCCTCGCGGGATGGCTACACCTTC
cdr3_aa: CASSQTGHLASRDGYTF
j_call: TRBJ1-2
d_call: .
clone_size: .
v_call: TRBV27

cdr3_nt: TGTGCCTGGAGTGTACCGTTACAGGGGGCTGAAAAACTGTTTTTT
cdr3_aa: CAWSVPLQGAEKLFF
j_call: TRBJ1-4
d_call: TRBD1
clone_size: .
v_call: TRBV30

cdr3_nt: TGTGCCAGCAGTTACTCAGGACAGGCCTATGGCTACACCTTC
cdr3_aa: CASSYSGQAYGYTF
j_call: TRBJ1-2
d_call: TRBD1
clone_size: .
v_call: TRBV6-5

cdr3_nt: TGTGCCAGCTTCGGATTCCGGGACAGCAATGAAAAACTGTTTTTT
cdr3_aa: CASFGFRDSNEKLFF
j_call: TRBJ1-4
d_call: TRBD1
clone_size: .
v_call: TRBV25-1

cdr3_nt: TGTGCCAGCAGTCCCGCCGGGGGATCACCCCTCCACTTT
cdr3_aa: CASSPAGGSPLHF
j_call: TRBJ1-6
d_call: .
clone_size: .
v_call: TRBV28